Sequencing of this T cell receptor beta chain was carried out in a study of T-cell memory formation after mild COVID-19. Study observations and caveats: The appearance of some responding clones in pre-infection memory suggested that cross-reactive memory joined.

In TCRdb, the 5' RACE reads were re-called with MiXCR into one record per CDR3 protein. The top ten clones hold 13% to 15% of a sample with approximately 150,000 distinct CDR3 sequences, roughly 15% of them seen once. In this sample, this clonotype turned up many times. Its target is not known. Germline CDR1 is MNHEY and CDR2 is SVGAGI. The CDR3 covers 16 residues. The V segment lost 2 bases and the J segment 6 bases; nucleotides outside the gene matches: 7. This chain links TRBV6-5 with TRBJ2-1, with 10 bases lining up with TRBD1. This clonotype was sampled from an adult woman who had mild COVID-19 (a few samples of this study predate the infection). Cell type and time point are not known. Sequences were obtained from PBMCs or a T cell subset sorted from them (not recorded which). The CDR3 DNA reads as TGTGCCAGCAGTTACACGGGGGACAGGGGATCCAATGAGCAGTTCTTC. Protein: CASSYTGDRGSNEQFF.